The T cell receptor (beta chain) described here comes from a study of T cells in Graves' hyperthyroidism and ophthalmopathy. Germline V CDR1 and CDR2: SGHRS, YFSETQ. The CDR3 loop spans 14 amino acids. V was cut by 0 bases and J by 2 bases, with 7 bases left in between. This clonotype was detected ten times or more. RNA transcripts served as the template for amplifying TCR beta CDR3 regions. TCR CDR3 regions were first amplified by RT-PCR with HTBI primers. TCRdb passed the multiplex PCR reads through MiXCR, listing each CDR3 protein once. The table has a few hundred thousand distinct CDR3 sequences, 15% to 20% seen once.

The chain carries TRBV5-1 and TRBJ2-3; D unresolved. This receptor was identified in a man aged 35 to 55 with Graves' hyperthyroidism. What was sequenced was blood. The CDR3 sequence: CASSLGLLTDTQYF. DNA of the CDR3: TGCGCCAGCAGCTTGGGTCTGCTCACAGATACGCAGTATTTT.